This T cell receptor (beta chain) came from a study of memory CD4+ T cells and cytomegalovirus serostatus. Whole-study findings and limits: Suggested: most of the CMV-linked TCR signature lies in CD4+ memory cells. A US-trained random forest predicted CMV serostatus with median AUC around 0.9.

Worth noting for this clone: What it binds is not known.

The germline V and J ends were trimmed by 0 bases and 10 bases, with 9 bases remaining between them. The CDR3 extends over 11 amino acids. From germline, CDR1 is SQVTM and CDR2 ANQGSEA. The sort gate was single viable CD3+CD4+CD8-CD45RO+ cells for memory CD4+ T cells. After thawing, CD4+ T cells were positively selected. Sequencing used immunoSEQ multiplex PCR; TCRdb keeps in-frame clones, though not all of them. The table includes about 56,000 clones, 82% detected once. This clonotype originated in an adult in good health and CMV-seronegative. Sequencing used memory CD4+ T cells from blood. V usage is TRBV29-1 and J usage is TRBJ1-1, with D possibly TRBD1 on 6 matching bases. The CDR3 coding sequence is TGCAGCGTTGAAGATGGGGGGCCAGCTTTCTTT. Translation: CSVEDGGPAFF.